These T cell receptor beta chains were read from a single sample in a study of blood T cell repertoires in COVID-19. The data were produced by immunoSEQ multiplex PCR, yet TCRdb's version contains in-frame clones alone and is incomplete. The table has 45,000 to 70,000 clones, roughly four fifths seen once. The sequenced sample consisted of peripheral blood. These receptors originate from a woman older than 75 with acute or convalescent COVID-19. Each CDR3 is given with its conserved first and last residue. The order of the fields is J gene, V gene, clone size, D gene, CDR3 DNA, CDR3 protein. D genes are given only for firm matches. Rows may omit the clone size; those that give it use once, few, many or a size class.

TRBJ1-6,TRBV12-3/TRBV12-4,-,-,TGTGCCAGCAGTTTACGGGATTCACCCCTCCACTTT,CASSLRDSPLHF
TRBJ1-1,TRBV5-1,-,-,TGCGCCAGCAGCTTGTCTTTGGGGAGGGCGATGAACACTGAAGCTTTCTTT,CASSLSLGRAMNTEAFF
TRBJ2-5,TRBV7-8,once,TRBD2,TGTGCCAGCAGCTTAAGACTAGCCGAGACCCAGTACTTC,CASSLRLAETQYF
TRBJ1-1,TRBV18,-,-,TGTGCCAGCGACCAAGGGGGAATGAACACTGAAGCTTTCTTT,CASDQGGMNTEAFF
TRBJ1-2,TRBV28,-,TRBD1,TGTGCCAGCAGGCGTCGGGACAGGGGGTATGGCTACACCTTC,CASRRRDRGYGYTF
TRBJ1-3,TRBV10-3,-,TRBD1,TGTGCCATCAGGGGGACAGGGGGCTTTTCTGGAAACACCATATATTTT,CAIRGTGGFSGNTIYF
TRBJ1-5,TRBV5-6,-,TRBD1,TGTGCCAGCAGCTTGGCCCGGGACAGACTGGAGCCCCAGCATTTT,CASSLARDRLEPQHF
TRBJ1-2,TRBV5-6,-,-,TGTGCCAGCACAGGGTCTAACTATGGCTACACCTTC,CASTGSNYGYTF
TRBJ1-4,TRBV15,once,-,TGTGCCACCAGCCCTCTCCAGGGCAGGAGACGGCCTGCAACTAATGAAAAACTGTTTTTT,CATSPLQGRRRPATNEKLFF
TRBJ1-5,TRBV19,-,TRBD1,TGTGCCAGTAGTATCGGGACAGGGAATCAGCCCCAGCATTTT,CASSIGTGNQPQHF
TRBJ2-7,TRBV2,-,TRBD2,TGTGCCAGCAGTGTAGCGGGAGCCTACGAGCAGTACTTC,CASSVAGAYEQYF
TRBJ2-1,TRBV15,-,TRBD2,TGTGCCACCAGCAGAGAAGGGACTAGCGCAACCTACAATGAGCAGTTCTTC,CATSREGTSATYNEQFF
TRBJ1-2,TRBV29-1,-,-,TGCAGCGTACCAAACGGTGGAGAAGCTAACTATGGCTACACCTTC,CSVPNGGEANYGYTF
TRBJ1-6,TRBV6-5,-,TRBD1,TGTGCCAGCAGTACGACAGGGTATAATTCACCCCTCCACTTT,CASSTTGYNSPLHF
TRBJ2-1,TRBV3-1/TRBV3-2,-,-,TGTGCCAGCAGCCAACCGGGAGTCTCCTACAATGAGCAGTTCTTC,CASSQPGVSYNEQFF
TRBJ1-6,TRBV15,once,-,TGTGCCACCAGCAGAGATGGGACACCCCGTAGCTCCTATAATTCACCCCTCCACTTT,CATSRDGTPRSSYNSPLHF
TRBJ2-5,TRBV19,-,TRBD2,TGTGCCAGTAGTATAGGGGAAGGCGGGAGGTTGGAGACCCAGTACTTC,CASSIGEGGRLETQYF
TRBJ2-1,TRBV3-1/TRBV3-2,-,TRBD2,TGTGCCAGCAGCCACTTGGCTAGCGGGGCTTACAATGAGCAGTTCTTC,CASSHLASGAYNEQFF
TRBJ1-4,TRBV6-5,-,TRBD1,TGTGCCAGCAATCCTGGGACAGGGGGCTATGAAAAACTGTTTTTT,CASNPGTGGYEKLFF
TRBJ2-2,TRBV6-1,once,-,TGTGCCAGCAGTGTAAAAACGGTTCCAAACACCGGGGAGCTGTTTTTT,CASSVKTVPNTGELFF
TRBJ2-7,TRBV24-1,-,-,TGTGCCACCAGTGATCCAGGCAGCAGCTCCTACGAGCAGTACTTC,CATSDPGSSSYEQYF
TRBJ2-7,TRBV18,-,TRBD2,TGTGCCAGCTCGTCCAGCGGGGGATCCTACGAGCAGTACTTC,CASSSSGGSYEQYF
TRBJ2-1,TRBV7-6,-,TRBD2,TGTGCCAGCAGCTCCAGCGGGGGGTTGGATGAGCAGTTCTTC,CASSSSGGLDEQFF
TRBJ2-2,TRBV7-3,few,-,TGTGCCAGCAGCTTAACGGTTACTAGTACCGGGGAGCTGTTTTTT,CASSLTVTSTGELFF
TRBJ2-7,TRBV29-1,-,-,TGCAGCGTTGAGGCTAGCGTTACTGAGCAGTACTTC,CSVEASVTEQYF
TRBJ2-1,TRBV7-9,-,-,TGTGCCAGCAGCCCCCTCGGCGGGGCCCCTACAAATGAGCAGTTCTTC,CASSPLGGAPTNEQFF
TRBJ2-1,TRBV6-4,-,-,TGTGCCAGCAGTGACCGTGAGAGGAGCTCCTACAATGAGCAGTTCTTC,CASSDRERSSYNEQFF
TRBJ2-6,TRBV7-3,-,-,TGTGCCAGCAGCTTATCTCTGGGGGCAAGTTCTGGGGCCAACGTCCTGACTTTC,CASSLSLGASSGANVLTF
TRBJ1-2,TRBV6-5,-,-,TGTGCCAGCAGAAGAAGCGGCGCTTGGGGCTACACCTTC,CASRRSGAWGYTF
TRBJ2-7,TRBV6-4,-,-,TGTGCCAGCAGTAAGGAGGCTGGTACCTACGAGCAGTACTTC,CASSKEAGTYEQYF
TRBJ1-3,TRBV18,-,-,TGTGCCAGCTCCCCTGAGTTAAAGTCCTCTGGAAACACCATATATTTT,CASSPELKSSGNTIYF
TRBJ2-1,TRBV5-4,few,TRBD1,TGTGCCAGCAGCATTGACAGGGCGCTCTACAATGAGCAGTTCTTC,CASSIDRALYNEQFF
TRBJ2-3,TRBV7-2,-,-,TGTGCCAGCAGCTTAGGGGGCTTAAGCACAGATACGCAGTATTTT,CASSLGGLSTDTQYF
TRBJ2-3,TRBV7-2,-,-,TGTGCCAGCAGCTCCCTAGATACGCAGTATTTT,CASSSLDTQYF
TRBJ2-7,TRBV29-1,-,TRBD1,TGCAGCGTTGAAGATAACGAGGGGGCCGCCTACGAGCAGTACTTC,CSVEDNEGAAYEQYF
TRBJ2-5,TRBV11-2,-,-,TGTGCCAGCAGTCCACGACAGAATTCGGGAGAGACCCAGTACTTC,CASSPRQNSGETQYF
TRBJ1-1,TRBV10-3,-,TRBD1,TGTGCCATCAGTGTGGGGGGACAGGCGAACACTGAAGCTTTCTTT,CAISVGGQANTEAFF
TRBJ2-6,TRBV4-1,few,-,TGCGCCAGCAGCCAAGTCTTGGCAGGATCTGTCTCTGGGGCCAACGTCCTGACTTTC,CASSQVLAGSVSGANVLTF
TRBJ1-1,TRBV29-1,-,-,TGCAGCGTTGGAAGGTTAGGGGTGGGCACTGAAGCTTTCTTT,CSVGRLGVGTEAFF
TRBJ2-7,TRBV7-9,-,-,TGTGCCAGCAGCTCAGACAGAGAGCAGTACTTC,CASSSDREQYF
TRBJ1-1,TRBV21-1,once,-,TGTGCCAGCGGTCTAACCGGGACAGGGGACACTGAAGCTTTCTTT,CASGLTGTGDTEAFF
TRBJ1-5,TRBV5-1,-,-,TGCGCCAGCAGCTTGGGGGGGCCGGGGGGCGACTATAGCAATCAGCCCCAGCATTTT,CASSLGGPGGDYSNQPQHF
TRBJ2-7,TRBV2,-,TRBD2,TGTGCCAGCAGTAGCGGGAGCCTCTCCTACGAGCAGTACTTC,CASSSGSLSYEQYF
TRBJ2-6,TRBV30,few,-,TGTGCCTGGAGTGGGGCCCTCAGCTCTGGGGCCAACGTCCTGACTTTC,CAWSGALSSGANVLTF
TRBJ2-1,TRBV6-2/TRBV6-3,-,-,TGTGCCAGCAGTTACGACGAGCGGAGGGGCTTAAGTTGGATGTTCTTC,CASSYDERRGLSWMFF
TRBJ2-3,TRBV10-1,-,TRBD2,TGCGCCAGCAGTGGTTTACTAGCGGGGGCCACAGATACGCAGTATTTT,CASSGLLAGATDTQYF
TRBJ2-5,TRBV7-8,-,-,TGTGCCAGCAGCTTATCGGGTCCACAAGAGACCCAGTACTTC,CASSLSGPQETQYF
TRBJ2-1,TRBV11-3,once,TRBD2,TGTGCCAGCAGCTCCTCTAGCGGGATTACCTACAATGAGCAGTTCTTC,CASSSSSGITYNEQFF
TRBJ2-1,TRBV7-9,-,TRBD1,TGTGCCAGCAGCCCTCGCGGACAGGGTAACAATGAGCAGTTCTTC,CASSPRGQGNNEQFF
TRBJ1-1,TRBV19,-,TRBD1,TGTGCCAGTAGTAATACTGGACAGGGGAAGGCTTTCTTT,CASSNTGQGKAFF
TRBJ1-2,TRBV5-1,-,-,TGCGCCAGCAGCTTGGTCGGAGGCCTAGAGGGTGGCTACACCTTC,CASSLVGGLEGGYTF
TRBJ2-2,TRBV9,few,TRBD1,TGTGCCAGCACCCTAGACAGGGGAGCCGGGGAGCTGTTTTTT,CASTLDRGAGELFF
TRBJ2-1,TRBV6-1,-,TRBD2,TGTGCCAGCAGTCCCGCGGGGGGTATGACCAATGAGCAGTTCTTC,CASSPAGGMTNEQFF